Presented here are 9 T cell receptor beta chains from one specimen sequenced in a study of shared clonotypes between healthy human individuals. Only in-frame clones appear in the TCRdb table, and some are missing; sequencing was by immunoSEQ multiplex PCR. The sample lists a few million clones, over 90% occurring once. The specimen sequenced was naive CD4+ T cells from PBMCs. Documented subset: CD45RA+ positively selected. The receptors originated from a man between 18 and 29 years old in good health. Some clones in this sample may be carry-over from other donors' samples.

The rearrangement uses TRBV10-2 and TRBJ2-1, with 10 bases that match TRBD2. From germline, CDR1 is WSHSY and CDR2 SAAADI. This CDR3 comprises 15 residues. With V trimmed by 10 bases and J by 5 bases, 11 bases remained unmatched. CDR3 DNA: TGCGCCACCACCATTGTGGGACTAGCGAACAATGAGCAGTTCTTC. This encodes CATTIVGLANNEQFF.

The genes are TRBV2 and TRBJ1-1; no clear D. This CDR3 comprises 13 residues. CDR1 and CDR2 from the germline V gene are SNHLY and FYNNEI. Trimming left V 4 bases short and J 11 bases short, with 17 bases between. CDR3 amino acids: CASSGVPRQDAFF. In DNA, the CDR3 is TGTGCCAGCAGTGGGGTTCCGCGCCAGGACGCTTTCTTT.

The table lists this clone with a count of one. This chain links TRBV9 with TRBJ2-3; D tentatively reads TRBD1 or TRBD2 (5 bases each). The CDR3 contains 11 residues. Between the trimmed V and J ends, which lost 3 bases and 14 bases, there was a span of 13 bases. In germline, CDR1 is SGDLS, CDR2 YYNGEE. The CDR3: CASSGRDRGYF. The CDR3 DNA sequence: TGTGCCAGCAGCGGCCGGGACCGCGGGTATTTT.

A word on this clone: The sample holds other DNA sequences that translate to the same CDR3. CDR3 sequence reads: CASSPTGPNQPQHF. CDR3 nucleotide sequence: TGCGCCAGCAGCCCGACAGGTCCGAATCAGCCCCAGCATTTT. The chain is built from TRBV5-1 and TRBJ1-5; tentative D call: TRBD1 (6 bases). CDR3 length: 14 residues. The germline CDR1 and CDR2 sequences are SGHRS and YFSETQ. V shed 4 bases and J shed 4 bases, with 12 bases lying between them. Full variable domain (rest looked up from reference TRBV5-1 and TRBJ1-5): KAGVTQTPRYLIKTRGQQVTLSCSPISGHRSVSWYQQTPGQGLQFLFEYFSETQRNKGNFPGRFSGRQFSNSRSEMNVSTLELGDSALYLCASSPTGPNQPQHFGDGTRLSIL.

The chain combines TRBV29-1 with TRBJ2-1; 11 positions match TRBD2. This CDR3 is 17 amino acids long. The V and J ends lost 0 bases and 3 bases, in that order; junction bases with no gene match: 7. The germline V gene encodes CDR1 SQVTM and CDR2 ANQGSEA. The CDR3 DNA follows: TGCAGCGTTGAAGACCCCCTAGCGGGAGGAATCTACAATGAGCAGTTCTTC. Translated: CSVEDPLAGGIYNEQFF.

The V gene is TRBV2, the J gene TRBJ2-1, with D tentatively TRBD1 (6 bases). Between the trimmed V and J ends, which lost 6 bases and 5 bases, there was a span of 8 bases. This CDR3 is built from 12 residues. Per the germline V gene, CDR1 is SNHLY and CDR2 is FYNNEI. CDR3 DNA: TGTGCCAGCAGCGGGGACAACAATGAGCAGTTCTTC. Protein: CASSGDNNEQFF.

The chain recombines TRBV11-2 with TRBJ2-7, with 7 bases identical to TRBD1. CDR3 length: 15 amino acids. Germline loops: CDR1 SGHAT, CDR2 FQNNGV. After removal of 8 bases from V and 0 bases from J, the junction contained 10 bases not matched to a gene. Here the CDR3 reads CASGTAVNLSYEQYF. In nucleotides, the CDR3 is TGTGCCAGCGGGACAGCCGTGAATCTCTCCTACGAGCAGTACTTC.

A remark on this clone: Other DNA sequences in this specimen translate into the identical CDR3. The chain joins TRBV7-9 to TRBJ2-7; D not certain. V lost 3 bases to trimming and J lost 1 base, with 4 bases between them. CDR3 size: 12 residues. Germline CDR1 SEHNR, CDR2 FQNEAQ (reference sequence). The CDR3 DNA is TGTGCCAGCAGCTTGAATTCCTACGAGCAGTACTTC. It is translated as CASSLNSYEQYF.

This clone appeared a few times. Other nucleotide sequences from this sample produce the same CDR3. V and J are TRBV11-2 and TRBJ1-1; D remains unclear. The ends were cut back, 6 bases at V and 0 bases at J, with 2 bases in the middle. The germline V gene encodes CDR1 SGHAT and CDR2 FQNNGV. The CDR3 contains 11 residues. The CDR3 protein is CASSLNTEAFF. The CDR3 DNA reads as TGTGCCAGCAGTCTGAACACTGAAGCTTTCTTT.